This TCR beta chain was obtained from a study of blood T cell repertoires in COVID-19. Study context: Researchers got acute and convalescent COVID-19 samples from the United States, Italy and Spain. T cells, B-cell-depleted T cells, or PBMCs provided the cDNA or gDNA that served as material.

In the original processing: The assay estimated nucleated cells by amplifying reference gene primers. Assay: immunoSEQ multiplex PCR; the TCRdb copy retains only in-frame clones and omits some. V, J and clone size are taken as reported in that table, and D and trimming were inferred from the DNA itself. Of about 87,000 clones detected, 88% appear once; the ten largest clones hold roughly 11%. In this sample, this clone turned up a few times. Germline CDR1 is MNHEY and CDR2 is SMNVEV (reference sequence). The V and J ends lost 6 bases and 4 bases, in that order; junction bases with no gene match: 13. The CDR3 extends over 17 amino acids.

The receptor's source is an older man with acute or convalescent COVID-19. The sequencing input was peripheral blood. The gene calls are TRBV27 and TRBJ1-5, with TRBD1 matching over 9 bases. The CDR3 here is CASSPLIGTGNNQPQHF. Written as DNA, the CDR3 is TGTGCCAGCAGCCCTTTGATCGGGACAGGGAATAATCAGCCCCAGCATTTT.